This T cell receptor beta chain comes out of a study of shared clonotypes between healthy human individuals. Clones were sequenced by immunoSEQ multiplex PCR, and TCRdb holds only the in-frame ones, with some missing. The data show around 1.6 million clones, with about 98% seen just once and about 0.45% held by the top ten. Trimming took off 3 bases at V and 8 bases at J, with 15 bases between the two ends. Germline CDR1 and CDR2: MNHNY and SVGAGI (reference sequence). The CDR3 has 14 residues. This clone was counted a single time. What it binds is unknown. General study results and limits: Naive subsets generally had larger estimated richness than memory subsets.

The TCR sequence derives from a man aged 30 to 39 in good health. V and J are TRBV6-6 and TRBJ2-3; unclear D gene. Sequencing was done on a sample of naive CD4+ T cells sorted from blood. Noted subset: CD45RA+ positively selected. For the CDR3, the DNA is TGTGCCAGCAGTTATAGGGCACCTTCGGGTACGCAGTATTTT. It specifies CASSYRAPSGTQYF.